One and the same sample provided the 32 T cell receptor beta chains below, sequenced in a study of blood T cell repertoires in COVID-19. Generated by immunoSEQ multiplex PCR, the TCRdb table keeps only in-frame clones and is missing some. The table lists approximately 170,000 clones, about 80% of them singletons. The sequenced sample consisted of peripheral blood. These receptors originate from a man between 65 and 80 years old who had recovered from COVID-19.

The chain is built from TRBV18 and TRBJ2-1; 10 bases map to TRBD2. The V gene's germline CDR1 is KGHSH and CDR2 LQKENI. J was trimmed by 7 bases and V by 1 base; bases with no gene match: 7. The CDR3 has 16 amino acids. The CDR3 DNA follows: TGTGCCAGCTCACCACTTGAGCGGGAGGGATCAAATGAGCAGTTCTTC. It is translated as CASSPLEREGSNEQFF.

The chain recombines TRBV28 with TRBJ1-1; D is undetermined. From germline, CDR1 is MDHEN and CDR2 SYDVKM. This CDR3 is built from 15 residues. V lost 2 bases and J lost 0, with 10 bases in between. Here the CDR3 reads CASSLAHNMNTEAFF. The CDR3 coding sequence is TGTGCCAGCAGTTTAGCTCACAATATGAACACTGAAGCTTTCTTT.

This clone was observed a single time. The chain links TRBV28 to TRBJ1-4, with TRBD1 matching 7 bases. CDR1 is MDHEN, CDR2 SYDVKM, per germline. CDR3 size: 16 residues. Losses at the gene ends were 5 bases for V and 5 bases for J; bases not matched to a gene: 11. CDR3 sequence (DNA): TGTGCCAGCAGTACTCGAGACAGGGCCCCCAATGAAAAACTGTTTTTT. It codes for CASSTRDRAPNEKLFF.

The chain joins TRBV25-1 to TRBJ2-2; 9 positions match TRBD2. V lost 1 base and J lost 7; bases outside the gene matches: 7. This CDR3 has 16 residues. The germline CDR1 and CDR2 sequences are MGHDK and SYGVNS. Here the CDR3 DNA reads TGTGCCAGCAGTGAATGGGCTAGCGGGACTGGCGGGGAGCTGTTTTTT. It codes for CASSEWASGTGGELFF.

This rearrangement joins TRBV11-1 to TRBJ2-1; 9 bases match TRBD1. The V gene end was trimmed by 6 bases and the J gene end by 4 bases; junction bases not matched to a gene: 10. This CDR3 is 16 amino acids long. The germline V gene encodes CDR1 SGHAT and CDR2 FQDESV (reference sequence). CDR3 amino acids: CASRPGRDRVYNEQFF. The CDR3 nucleotides are TGTGCCAGCAGACCGGGCCGGGACAGGGTATACAATGAGCAGTTCTTC.

This clone has a single count. The rearrangement uses TRBV19 and TRBJ1-5; TRBD1 matches 9 bases. The CDR3 covers 16 residues. V gave up 3 bases and J gave up 6 bases; unmatched junction bases: 9. Germline V CDR1 and CDR2: LNHDA, SQIVND (reference sequence). The CDR3 DNA reads TGTGCCAGTAGTATTGAGGACAGGGGTGTTGGTCAGCCCCAGCATTTT. It is translated as CASSIEDRGVGQPQHF.

The chain combines TRBV5-1 with TRBJ2-5; 7 nucleotides align to TRBD1. CDR3 size: 14 residues. The germline gives CDR1 SGHRS, CDR2 YFSETQ. Trimming at V came to 4 bases and at J to 2 bases, leaving 5 bases not matched to a gene. The CDR3 spells CASSGAGGQETQYF. The CDR3 DNA sequence: TGCGCCAGCAGCGGAGCAGGGGGTCAAGAGACCCAGTACTTC.

This chain joins TRBV4-3 and TRBJ2-5; tentative D call: TRBD1 (5 bases). The germline V gene encodes CDR1 LGHNA and CDR2 YSLEER. The CDR3 extends over 15 amino acids. Trimming shortened V by 0 bases and J by 2 bases, and 10 bases separated the two germline ends. The CDR3 loop reads CASSQDSGFQETQYF. Written as DNA, the CDR3 is TGCGCCAGCAGCCAAGATTCAGGGTTTCAAGAGACCCAGTACTTC.

The chain carries TRBV4-3 and TRBJ2-5, with no clear D. Deletions cut 0 bases from V and 4 bases from J, with 21 bases between. The CDR3 is 18 amino acids. From germline, CDR1 is LGHNA and CDR2 YSLEER. CDR3 loop: CASSQDWARSQVRETQYF. The CDR3, as DNA: TGCGCCAGCAGCCAAGATTGGGCGCGCTCCCAAGTTAGAGAGACCCAGTACTTC.

This chain uses TRBV18 with TRBJ2-1; 11 nucleotides agree with TRBD1. The V segment lost 3 bases and the J segment 5 bases; nucleotides outside the gene matches: 6. In germline, CDR1 is KGHSH, CDR2 LQKENI. This CDR3 has 16 amino acids. This CDR3 is CASSPSGQGANNEQFF. The CDR3, as DNA: TGTGCCAGCTCACCCTCTGGACAGGGGGCGAACAATGAGCAGTTCTTC.

The chain links TRBV19 to TRBJ1-5; possibly TRBD1 for D (5 bases). Trimming removed 5 bases at V and 3 bases at J, with 11 bases between. Germline assignment: CDR1 LNHDA and CDR2 SQIVND (reference sequence). The CDR3 covers 14 residues. The CDR3, as DNA: TGTGCCAGTAGTCCACAGGTTACCAATCAGCCCCAGCATTTT. It encodes CASSPQVTNQPQHF.

The chain joins TRBV30 to TRBJ2-7, with TRBD2 matching over 11 bases. Germline-derived CDR1 and CDR2 are GTSNPN and SVGIG (reference sequence). The V gene end was trimmed by 7 bases and the J gene end by 2 bases; junction bases not matched to a gene: 19. The CDR3 covers 18 residues. The CDR3 loop reads CASNTGTSGTQTTYEQYF. The CDR3 nucleotides read TGTGCCTCAAACACCGGGACTAGCGGCACACAAACAACCTACGAGCAGTACTTC.

Only one count was recorded for this clone. This CDR3 reads CASSPALARMNTGELFF. In nucleotides, the CDR3 is TGTGCCAGCAGCCCCGCTCTCGCGCGGATGAACACCGGGGAGCTGTTTTTT. The gene calls are TRBV5-6 and TRBJ2-2; D not certain. The CDR3 sequence is 17 residues long. Germline V gives CDR1 SGHDT, CDR2 YYEEEE. The V end was cut by 4 bases, the J end by 1 base, with 17 bases between.

This clone was seen just once. The chain recombines TRBV5-5 with TRBJ2-2, with 8 bases that match TRBD2. The trim removed 2 bases at V and 1 base at J, leaving 1 base unmatched. This CDR3 region has 15 residues. CDR1 SGHKS and CDR2 YYEKEE come from the germline V gene (reference sequence). Here the CDR3 reads CASSLAGENTGELFF. In DNA form, the CDR3 reads TGTGCCAGCAGCTTAGCGGGAGAGAACACCGGGGAGCTGTTTTTT.

The chain recombines TRBV13 with TRBJ2-3; D perhaps matches TRBD1 (6 bases). The length of the CDR3 is 15 residues. V shed 5 bases and J shed 0 bases, with 12 bases lying between them. Germline lookup yields CDR1 PRHDT and CDR2 FYEKMQ (reference sequence). The CDR3 is CASSTWTASTDTQYF. The CDR3 DNA is TGTGCCAGCAGCACCTGGACAGCTAGCACAGATACGCAGTATTTT.

This clone showed up just a few times. This chain connects TRBV9 to TRBJ1-1; D not resolved. Looked up from germline, CDR1 is SGDLS and CDR2 is YYNGEE. There are 14 residues in the CDR3. V shed 1 base and J shed 6 bases, with 13 bases lying between them. CDR3 sequence reads: CASSVNPSGAEAFF. CDR3 bases: TGTGCCAGCAGCGTAAACCCGTCGGGAGCTGAAGCTTTCTTT.

This chain joins TRBV7-9 and TRBJ2-2; 12 nucleotides align to TRBD2. The V segment lost 7 bases and the J segment 6 bases; nucleotides outside the gene matches: 3. CDR3 length: 14 residues. Per the germline V gene, CDR1 is SEHNR and CDR2 is FQNEAQ (reference sequence). CDR3: CASTPSGRAGELFF. In nucleotides, the CDR3 is TGTGCCAGCACCCCTAGCGGGAGGGCCGGGGAGCTGTTTTTT.

The chain links TRBV6-2 or TRBV6-3 to TRBJ2-3; 8 nucleotides match TRBD1. From germline, CDR1 is MNHEY and CDR2 SVGEGT. This CDR3 is built from 16 residues. Trimming cost V 6 bases and J 2 bases; bases outside gene matches: 10. CDR3 nucleotide sequence: TGTGCCAGCAGCTTCGACGGGACAGGCCTCACAGATACGCAGTATTTT. Its protein is CASSFDGTGLTDTQYF.

The rearrangement links TRBV7-9 to TRBJ2-5, with D perhaps matching TRBD1 (6 bases). The CDR3 has 13 amino acids. CDR1 is SEHNR, CDR2 FQNEAQ, per germline (reference sequence). V lost 5 bases and J 5 bases, leaving 12 bases between the germline ends. CDR3 sequence reads: CASSEDRPETQYF. CDR3 nucleotide sequence: TGTGCCAGCAGCGAGGACAGACCTGAGACCCAGTACTTC. Complete variable domain (other parts from reference TRBV7-9 and TRBJ2-5): DTGVSQNPRHKITKRGQNVTFRCDPISEHNRLYWYRQTLGQGPEFLTYFQNEAQLEKSRLLSDRFSAERPKGSFSTLEIQRTEQGDSAMYLCASSEDRPETQYFGPGTRLLVL.

This chain joins TRBV9 and TRBJ1-1; 7 bases match TRBD1. V shed 3 bases and J 2 bases; nucleotides not matched to a gene: 13. Germline CDR1 and CDR2: SGDLS and YYNGEE. The CDR3 extends over 17 amino acids. CDR3 sequence (DNA): TGTGCCAGCAGCGGCGCCCGACAGGGACCTATCAACACTGAAGCTTTCTTT. It encodes CASSGARQGPINTEAFF. The full variable domain, with the rest looked up from reference TRBV9 and TRBJ1-1, is DSGVTQTPKHLITATGQRVTLRCSPRSGDLSVYWYQQSLDQGLQFLIQYYNGEERAKGNILERFSAQQFPDLHSELNLSSLELGDSALYFCASSGARQGPINTEAFFGQGTRLTVV.

The CDR3 spells CASSIEGPGQIYNEQFF. CDR3 sequence (DNA): TGTGCCAGTAGTATCGAGGGCCCGGGACAGATCTACAATGAGCAGTTCTTC. The rearrangement uses TRBV19 and TRBJ2-1; TRBD1 aligns across 7 bases. Germline CDR1 LNHDA, CDR2 SQIVND (reference sequence). CDR3 length: 17 residues. Unmatched junction bases numbered 11, after V lost 3 bases and J lost 3 bases. The whole variable domain, filled in from reference TRBV19 and TRBJ2-1, reads DGGITQSPKYLFRKEGQNVTLSCEQNLNHDAMYWYRQDPGQGLRLIYYSQIVNDFQKGDIAEGYSVSREKKESFPLTVTSAQKNPTAFYLCASSIEGPGQIYNEQFFGPGTRLTVL.

The chain links TRBV3-1 (or the pseudogene TRBV3-2) to TRBJ2-1, with D possibly TRBD2 on 6 matching bases. V lost 5 bases and J lost 3, with 11 bases in between. This CDR3 has 14 residues. Germline V gene lookup returns CDR1 LGHDT and CDR2 YNNKEL (reference sequence). The CDR3 bases are TGTGCCAGCAGCAGCCCGCGGGGCTACAATGAGCAGTTCTTC. Residues: CASSSPRGYNEQFF.

J is TRBJ1-1 and V is TRBV28; D remains unclear. The CDR3 extends over 14 amino acids. Trimming pared 3 bases from V and 4 bases from J, leaving 12 bases between. Germline CDR1 reads MDHEN; CDR2 reads SYDVKM. The CDR3 DNA reads TGTGCCAGCAGTTTTCAAGGGAGCGGCACTGAAGCTTTCTTT. Amino acids: CASSFQGSGTEAFF.

This clone was found once. V is TRBV19 and J is TRBJ1-3; D is unresolved. Germline lookup yields CDR1 LNHDA and CDR2 SQIVND (reference sequence). The CDR3 loop spans 16 amino acids. V lost 2 bases to trimming and J lost 0 bases, with 11 bases between them. The CDR3 here is CASSILRSDSGNTIYF. The CDR3 region has the DNA TGTGCCAGTAGTATACTGAGGTCAGACTCTGGAAACACCATATATTTT.

This chain connects TRBV5-1 to TRBJ1-5; D gene ambiguous. V lost 0 bases to trimming and J lost 4 bases, with 8 bases between them. The CDR3 runs to 14 residues. CDR1 is SGHRS and CDR2 is YFSETQ in the germline V gene. This CDR3 reads CASSLDSLNQPQHF. In DNA, the CDR3 is TGCGCCAGCAGCTTGGATAGTCTGAATCAGCCCCAGCATTTT.

This chain connects TRBV27 to TRBJ1-1, with TRBD1 identical over 7 bases. Germline CDR1 reads MNHEY; CDR2 reads SMNVEV (reference sequence). This CDR3 has 14 amino acids. V lost 8 bases, J lost 8 bases, and 14 bases stayed unmatched. CDR3 nucleotides: TGTGCCAGCGGGAGACAGGGTCGGAGTGGGGAAGCTTTCTTT. Translating it yields CASGRQGRSGEAFF.

This rearrangement joins TRBV4-1 to TRBJ2-5; TRBD2 aligns across 8 bases. J gave up 2 bases and V 3 bases, and 8 bases lay outside the gene matches. The germline CDR1 and CDR2 sequences are MGHRA and YSYEKL. The length of the CDR3 is 16 residues. CDR3 loop: CASSQSPGLGQETQYF. CDR3 bases: TGCGCCAGCAGCCAGTCACCGGGACTAGGGCAAGAGACCCAGTACTTC.

The J gene is TRBJ2-7, the V gene TRBV9; possible D gene TRBD2, 5 bases. The CDR3 runs to 13 residues. V lost 0 bases and J lost 6, with 10 bases in between. Germline V gene sequence: CDR1 SGDLS, CDR2 YYNGEE. The CDR3 nucleotides read TGTGCCAGCAGCGTAGGCGAAGGGAGCGAGCAGTACTTC. This codes for CASSVGEGSEQYF.

The chain couples TRBV6-2 or TRBV6-3 to TRBJ2-7; TRBD2 is a possible D gene (6 bases). Between the trimmed V and J ends, which lost 4 bases and 4 bases, there was a span of 17 bases. Germline CDR1 and CDR2: MNHEY and SVGEGT. The CDR3 is 15 amino acids. DNA for the CDR3: TGTGCCAGCAGTTCGGGACTGATCATGGGGTACGAGCAGTACTTC. This translates into CASSSGLIMGYEQYF.

The chain links TRBV27 to TRBJ1-2; 9 positions agree with TRBD1. The V and J ends lost 3 bases and 5 bases, in that order; junction bases with no gene match: 10. Germline assignment: CDR1 MNHEY and CDR2 SMNVEV (reference sequence). CDR3 length: 16 amino acids. CDR3 nucleotide sequence: TGTGCCAGCAGTTTCGGCGGGGGACAGGGAAGATATGGCTACACCTTC. This translates into CASSFGGGQGRYGYTF.

This clone was observed once. This chain joins TRBV27 and TRBJ2-7; the match to TRBD2 covers 7 bases. Losses at the gene ends were 8 bases for V and 6 bases for J; bases not matched to a gene: 13. The CDR3 loop spans 14 amino acids. Germline V gene lookup returns CDR1 MNHEY and CDR2 SMNVEV (reference sequence). This CDR3 is CASGAGTKSSEQYF. CDR3 DNA sequence: TGTGCCAGCGGGGCCGGGACTAAGAGCTCCGAGCAGTACTTC.

This chain links TRBV4-2 with TRBJ1-1, with D possibly TRBD1 on 5 matching bases. The ends were cut back, 3 bases at V and 13 bases at J, with 12 bases in the middle. The CDR3 is made up of 11 amino acids. Germline assignment: CDR1 LGHNA and CDR2 YNFKEQ. CDR3 nucleotide sequence: TGTGCCAGCAGCCAGGGAGGGACGGGTTTCTTT. Translation: CASSQGGTGFF.